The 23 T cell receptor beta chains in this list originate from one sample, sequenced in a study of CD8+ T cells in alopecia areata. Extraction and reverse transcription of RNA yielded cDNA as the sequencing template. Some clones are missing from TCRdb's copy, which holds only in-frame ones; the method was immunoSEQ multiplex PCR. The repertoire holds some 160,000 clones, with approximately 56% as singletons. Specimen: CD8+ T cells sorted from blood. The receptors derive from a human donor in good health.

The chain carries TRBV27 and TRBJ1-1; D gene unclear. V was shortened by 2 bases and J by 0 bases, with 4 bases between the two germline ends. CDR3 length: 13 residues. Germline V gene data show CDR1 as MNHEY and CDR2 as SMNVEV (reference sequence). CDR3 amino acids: CASSLGLNTEAFF. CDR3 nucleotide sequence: TGTGCCAGCAGTTTAGGTCTGAACACTGAAGCTTTCTTT.

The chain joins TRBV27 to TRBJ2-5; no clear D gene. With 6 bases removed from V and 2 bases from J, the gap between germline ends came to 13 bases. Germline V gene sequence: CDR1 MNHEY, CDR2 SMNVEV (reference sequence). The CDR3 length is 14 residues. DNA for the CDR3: TGTGCCAGCAGCCCCCTAGAACAACAAGAGACCCAGTACTTC. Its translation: CASSPLEQQETQYF.

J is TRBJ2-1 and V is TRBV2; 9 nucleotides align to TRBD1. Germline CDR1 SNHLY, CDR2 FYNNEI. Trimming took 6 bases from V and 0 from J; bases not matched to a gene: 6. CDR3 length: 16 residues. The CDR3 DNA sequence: TGTGCCAGCAGAGGACAGGGGCAAACCTCCTACAATGAGCAGTTCTTC. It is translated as CASRGQGQTSYNEQFF.

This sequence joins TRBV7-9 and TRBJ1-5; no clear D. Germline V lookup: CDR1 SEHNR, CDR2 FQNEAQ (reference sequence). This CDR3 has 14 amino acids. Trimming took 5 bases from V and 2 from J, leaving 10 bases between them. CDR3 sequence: CASSKGGGNQPQHF. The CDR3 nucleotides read TGTGCCAGCAGCAAGGGTGGTGGCAATCAGCCCCAGCATTTT. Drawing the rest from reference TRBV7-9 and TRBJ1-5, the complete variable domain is DTGVSQNPRHKITKRGQNVTFRCDPISEHNRLYWYRQTLGQGPEFLTYFQNEAQLEKSRLLSDRFSAERPKGSFSTLEIQRTEQGDSAMYLCASSKGGGNQPQHFGDGTRLSIL.

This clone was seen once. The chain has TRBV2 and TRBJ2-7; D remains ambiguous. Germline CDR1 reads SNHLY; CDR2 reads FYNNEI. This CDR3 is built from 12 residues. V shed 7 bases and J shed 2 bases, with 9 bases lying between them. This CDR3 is CASIRSTYEQYF. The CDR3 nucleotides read TGTGCCAGCATCAGGTCCACCTACGAGCAGTACTTC.

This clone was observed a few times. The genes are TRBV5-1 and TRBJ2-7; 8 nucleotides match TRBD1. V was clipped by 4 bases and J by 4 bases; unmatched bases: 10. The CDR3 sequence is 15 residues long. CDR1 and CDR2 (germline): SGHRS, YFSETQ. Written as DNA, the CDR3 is TGCGCCAGCAGCCAAGCCGGGACAGGTCTTTACGAGCAGTACTTC. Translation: CASSQAGTGLYEQYF.

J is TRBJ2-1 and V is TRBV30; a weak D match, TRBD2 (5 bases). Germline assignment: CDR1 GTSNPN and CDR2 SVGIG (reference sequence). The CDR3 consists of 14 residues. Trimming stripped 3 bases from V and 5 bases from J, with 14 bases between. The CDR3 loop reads CAWSLTRSNNEQFF. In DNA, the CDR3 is TGTGCCTGGAGCCTAACTAGATCAAACAATGAGCAGTTCTTC.

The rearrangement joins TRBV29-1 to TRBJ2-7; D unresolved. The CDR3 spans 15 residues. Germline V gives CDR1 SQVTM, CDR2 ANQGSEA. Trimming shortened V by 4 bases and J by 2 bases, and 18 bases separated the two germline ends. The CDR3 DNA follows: TGCAGCGTTGCTGGTCAGCCCCCAAGGCCCTACGAGCAGTACTTC. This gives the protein CSVAGQPPRPYEQYF.

CDR3 loop: CSARTDTQYF. Written as DNA, the CDR3 is TGCAGCGCCAGGACAGATACGCAGTATTTT. The chain has TRBV29-1 and TRBJ2-3; D unresolved. Trimming took 7 bases from V and 3 from J, leaving 5 bases between them. Germline values: CDR1 SQVTM, CDR2 ANQGSEA. The CDR3 is 10 residues long.

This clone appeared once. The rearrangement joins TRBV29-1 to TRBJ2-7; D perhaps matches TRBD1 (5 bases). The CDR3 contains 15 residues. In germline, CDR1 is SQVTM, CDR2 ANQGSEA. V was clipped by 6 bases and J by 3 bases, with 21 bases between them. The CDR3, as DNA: TGCAGCGTCCGCGACAGCCCTCCCCTATACTACGAGCAGTACTTC. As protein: CSVRDSPPLYYEQYF.

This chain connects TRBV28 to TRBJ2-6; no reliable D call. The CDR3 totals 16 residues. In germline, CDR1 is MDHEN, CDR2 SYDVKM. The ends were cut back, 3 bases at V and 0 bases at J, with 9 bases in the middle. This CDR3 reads CASSFVQPSGANVLTF. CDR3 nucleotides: TGTGCCAGCAGTTTCGTACAGCCCTCTGGGGCCAACGTCCTGACTTTC.

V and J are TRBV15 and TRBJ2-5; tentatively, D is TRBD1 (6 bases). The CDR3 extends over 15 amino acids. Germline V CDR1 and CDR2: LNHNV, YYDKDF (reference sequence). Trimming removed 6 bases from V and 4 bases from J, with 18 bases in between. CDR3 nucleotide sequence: TGTGCCACCAGGACGGGACAACTCGGACGAGAGACCCAGTACTTC. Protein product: CATRTGQLGRETQYF.

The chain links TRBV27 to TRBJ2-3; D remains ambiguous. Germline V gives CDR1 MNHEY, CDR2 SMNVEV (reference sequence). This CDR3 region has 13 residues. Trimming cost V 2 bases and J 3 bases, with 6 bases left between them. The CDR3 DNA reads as TGTGCCAGCAGTTTAGGGCAAACAGATACGCAGTATTTT. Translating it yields CASSLGQTDTQYF.

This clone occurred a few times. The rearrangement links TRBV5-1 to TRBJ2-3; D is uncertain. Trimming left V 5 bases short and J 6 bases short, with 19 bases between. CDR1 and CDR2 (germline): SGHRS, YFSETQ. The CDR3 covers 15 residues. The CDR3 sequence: CASRTTPSVGDTQYF. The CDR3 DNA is TGCGCCAGCAGAACGACGCCCTCAGTAGGCGATACGCAGTATTTT.

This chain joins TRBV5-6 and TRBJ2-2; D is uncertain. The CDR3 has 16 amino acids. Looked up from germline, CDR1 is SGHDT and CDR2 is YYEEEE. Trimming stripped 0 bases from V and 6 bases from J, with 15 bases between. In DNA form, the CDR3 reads TGTGCCAGCAGCTTGGTTGAAGGGCTGTTGGCCGGGGAGCTGTTTTTT. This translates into CASSLVEGLLAGELFF. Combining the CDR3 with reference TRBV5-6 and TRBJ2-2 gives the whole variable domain DAGVTQSPTHLIKTRGQQVTLRCSPKSGHDTVSWYQQALGQGPQFIFQYYEEEERQRGNFPDRFSGHQFPNYSSELNVNALLLGDSALYLCASSLVEGLLAGELFFGEGSRLTVL.

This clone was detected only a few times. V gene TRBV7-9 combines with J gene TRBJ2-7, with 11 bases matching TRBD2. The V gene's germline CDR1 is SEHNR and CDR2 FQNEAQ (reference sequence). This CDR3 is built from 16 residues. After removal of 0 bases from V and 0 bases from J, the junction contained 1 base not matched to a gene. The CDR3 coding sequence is TGTGCCAGCAGCTTAGCCGGGACTAGCGGCTCCTACGAGCAGTACTTC. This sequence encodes CASSLAGTSGSYEQYF.

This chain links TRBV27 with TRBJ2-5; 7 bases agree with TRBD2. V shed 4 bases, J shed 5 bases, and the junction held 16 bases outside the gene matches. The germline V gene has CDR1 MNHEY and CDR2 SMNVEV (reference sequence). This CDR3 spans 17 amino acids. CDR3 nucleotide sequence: TGTGCCAGCAGTTCCCAGCCCGGGACTATGTTGCGGGAGACCCAGTACTTC. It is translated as CASSSQPGTMLRETQYF.

This CDR3 reads CASGLGGEQFF. In nucleotides, the CDR3 is TGTGCTAGTGGTTTGGGCGGTGAGCAGTTCTTC. V is TRBV12-5 and J is TRBJ2-1; D gene uncertain. V dropped 1 base and J dropped 9 bases, with 4 bases sitting between them. This CDR3 spans 11 amino acids. Germline V gives CDR1 LGHNT, CDR2 FRNRAP. The full variable domain, rest sourced from reference TRBV12-5 and TRBJ2-1, is DARVTQTPRHKVTEMGQEVTMRCQPILGHNTVFWYRQTMMQGLELLAYFRNRAPLDDSGMPKDRFSAEMPDATLATLKIQPSEPRDSAVYFCASGLGGEQFFGPGTRLTVL.

CDR3 loop: CASSFPNRTGGTDTQYF. The CDR3 nucleotides are TGTGCCAGCAGCTTCCCGAACCGGACAGGGGGCACAGATACGCAGTATTTT. V usage is TRBV7-9 and J usage is TRBJ2-3, with TRBD1 matching 9 bases. Germline V gene data show CDR1 as SEHNR and CDR2 as FQNEAQ (reference sequence). Germline trimming cut 3 bases from V and 1 base from J; bases unmatched to any gene: 8. The CDR3 is 17 amino acids.

The CDR3 here is CAGGGRTGELFF. The DNA for the CDR3 is TGTGCCGGGGGAGGGCGCACCGGGGAGCTGTTTTTT. J is TRBJ2-2 and V is TRBV7-7, with 7 bases lining up with TRBD2. Trimming cost V 11 bases and J 4 bases; bases outside gene matches: 4. The CDR3 is 12 amino acids. Germline CDR1 is SSHAT and CDR2 is FNYEAQ (reference sequence).

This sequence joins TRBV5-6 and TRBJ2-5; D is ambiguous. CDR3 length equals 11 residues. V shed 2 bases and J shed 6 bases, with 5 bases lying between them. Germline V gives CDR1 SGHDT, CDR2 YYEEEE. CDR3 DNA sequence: TGTGCCAGCAGCTTTCGGAAGACCCAGTACTTC. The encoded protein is CASSFRKTQYF.

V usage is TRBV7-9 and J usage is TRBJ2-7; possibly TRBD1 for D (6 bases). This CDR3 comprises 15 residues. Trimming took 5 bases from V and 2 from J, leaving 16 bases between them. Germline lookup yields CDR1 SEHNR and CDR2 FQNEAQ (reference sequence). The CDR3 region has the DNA TGTGCCAGCAGCGCTGACAGGAGTACTACCTACGAGCAGTACTTC. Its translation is CASSADRSTTYEQYF.

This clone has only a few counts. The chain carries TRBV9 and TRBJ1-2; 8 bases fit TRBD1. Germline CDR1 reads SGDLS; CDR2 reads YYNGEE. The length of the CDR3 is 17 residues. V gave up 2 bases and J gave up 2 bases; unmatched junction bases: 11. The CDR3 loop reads CASSVSGQGATNYGYTF. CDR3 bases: TGTGCCAGCAGCGTGAGTGGTCAGGGGGCGACAAACTATGGCTACACCTTC.